The 2 T cell receptor beta chains in this list originate from one sample, sequenced in a study of shared clonotypes between healthy human individuals. Sequencing used immunoSEQ multiplex PCR; TCRdb keeps in-frame clones, though not all of them. The sample holds about a million clones, about 76% seen once. The material sequenced was memory CD4+ T cells sorted from blood. As to subset: CD45RA-negative fraction. These receptors were taken from a man between 18 and 29 years old in good health.

The V gene is TRBV29-1, the J gene TRBJ1-3; weak D call: TRBD1 (5 bases). V lost 6 bases, J lost 4 bases, and 10 bases lay in between. This CDR3 has 12 amino acids. Germline values: CDR1 SQVTM, CDR2 ANQGSEA. CDR3 nucleotide sequence: TGCAGCGTCAGGGAGCCCGGAAACACCATATATTTT. Translated: CSVREPGNTIYF.

The chain has TRBV4-1 and TRBJ1-5; 8 bases are a match to TRBD1. This CDR3 region has 17 residues. Germline trimming cut 4 bases from V and 1 base from J; bases unmatched to any gene: 9. CDR1 and CDR2 (germline): MGHRA, YSYEKL. The chain's CDR3 is CASSPPQGAGSNQPQHF. The CDR3 nucleotides read TGCGCCAGCAGCCCCCCGCAGGGGGCAGGGAGCAATCAGCCCCAGCATTTT.